Given below is one TCR beta chain in context. Healthy bone marrow donors made up the cohort. These data originate in a study of cytomegalovirus exposure and HLA in healthy donors. The V and J ends lost 4 bases and 2 bases, in that order; junction bases with no gene match: 8. This CDR3 has 16 residues. The germline gives CDR1 SEHNR, CDR2 FQNEAQ (reference sequence). Use of 60 Vbeta and 13 Jbeta primers characterized the PCR. Libraries were prepared by immunoSEQ multiplex PCR; TCRdb keeps only in-frame clonotypes and omits some of them. The table includes around 150,000 clones, 65% to 85% detected once. Sequencing was done on a sample of PBMCs. The genes are TRBV7-9 and TRBJ2-1; 7 nucleotides match TRBD2. The source is a woman aged 18-30 years in good health and CMV-seronegative. The CDR3 coding sequence is TGTGCCAGCAGCTCATCCCCCGGGGGGACCTACAATGAGCAGTTCTTC. The encoded protein is CASSSSPGGTYNEQFF.